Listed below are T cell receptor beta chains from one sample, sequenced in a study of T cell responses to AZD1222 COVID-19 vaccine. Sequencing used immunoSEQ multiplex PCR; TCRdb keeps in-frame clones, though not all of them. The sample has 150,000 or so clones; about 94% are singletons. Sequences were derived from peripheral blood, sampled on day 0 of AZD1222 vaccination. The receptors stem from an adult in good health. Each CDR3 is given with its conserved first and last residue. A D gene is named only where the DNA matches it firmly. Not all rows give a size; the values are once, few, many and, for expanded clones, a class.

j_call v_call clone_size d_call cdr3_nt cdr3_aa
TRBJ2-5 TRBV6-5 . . TGTGCCAGCAGTTTGGGGGAAGAGACCCAGTACTTC CASSLGEETQYF
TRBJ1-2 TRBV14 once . TGTGCCAGCAGCCAATTCAGGACACCAACGGATGGCTACACCTTC CASSQFRTPTDGYTF
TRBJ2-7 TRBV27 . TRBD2 TGTGCCAGCAGTTTATCTGGCGGGAGGGCCATCTCCGAGCAGTACTTC CASSLSGGRAISEQYF
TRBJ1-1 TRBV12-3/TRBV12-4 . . TGTGCCAGCAGTTTAAGTACCGTCACTGAAGCTTTCTTT CASSLSTVTEAFF
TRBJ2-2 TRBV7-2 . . TGTGCCAGCAGCTCCAGAGGGGTACGGGGGACCGGGGAGCTGTTTTTT CASSSRGVRGTGELFF
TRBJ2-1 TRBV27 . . TGTGCCAGCAGTTCGGGACTGGGGGCGAATGAGCAGTTCTTC CASSSGLGANEQFF
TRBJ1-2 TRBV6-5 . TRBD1 TGTGCCAGCAAACGCTTAGACAGGGACTATGGCTACACCTTC CASKRLDRDYGYTF
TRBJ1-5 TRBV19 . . TGTGCCAGTAGTTCCCGGGGGGCGATAAGTCAGCCCCAGCATTTT CASSSRGAISQPQHF
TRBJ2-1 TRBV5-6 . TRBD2 TGTGCCAGCAGCCGGGGACTAGGCCAATCAAGCTACTACAATGAGCAGTTCTTC CASSRGLGQSSYYNEQFF
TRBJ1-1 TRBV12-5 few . TGTGCTAGTGGTTCAGACAGTAGTGAAGCTTTCTTT CASGSDSSEAFF